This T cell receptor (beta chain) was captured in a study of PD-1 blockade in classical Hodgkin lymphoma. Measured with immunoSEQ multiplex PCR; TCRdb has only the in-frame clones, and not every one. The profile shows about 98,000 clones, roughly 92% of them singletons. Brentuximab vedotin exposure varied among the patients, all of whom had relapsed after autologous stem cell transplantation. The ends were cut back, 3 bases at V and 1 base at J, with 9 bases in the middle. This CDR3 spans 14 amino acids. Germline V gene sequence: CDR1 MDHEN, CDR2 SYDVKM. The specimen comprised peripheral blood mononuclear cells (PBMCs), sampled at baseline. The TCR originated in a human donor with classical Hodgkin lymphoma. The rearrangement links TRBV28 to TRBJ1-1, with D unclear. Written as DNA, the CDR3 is TGTGCCAGCAGTTTCCGCCAGTCGAACACTGAAGCTTTCTTT. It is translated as CASSFRQSNTEAFF.